A selection of T cell receptor beta chains follows, all from one sample in a study of response to subunit inactivated influenza vaccine. MiXCR, run by TCRdb on the RT-PCR reads, gives a single entry per CDR3 protein. The data hold 650,000 to 800,000 distinct CDR3 sequences, with approximately 14% observed a single time. The starting material was PBMCs from blood, obtained 14 to 15 days before vaccination. All receptors come from a man over 45 who received an inactivated influenza vaccine. Each CDR3 is given with its conserved first and last residue. D genes are given only for firm matches. The size field is filled for only some rows; it gives once, few, many or a size class.

d_gene: .
abundance: .
j_gene: TRBJ2-7
v_gene: TRBV2
CDR3nt: TGTGCCAGCAGTAACCGGACACCCTGGGACGAGCAGTACTTC
CDR3aa: CASSNRTPWDEQYF

d_gene: TRBD2
abundance: once
j_gene: TRBJ2-3
v_gene: TRBV5-1
CDR3nt: TGCGCCAGCAGCTTGGCCGGGGGGGGACGGGCAGATACGCAGTATTTT
CDR3aa: CASSLAGGGRADTQYF

d_gene: TRBD2
abundance: .
j_gene: TRBJ2-3
v_gene: TRBV4-3
CDR3nt: TGCGCCAGCAGCCAATTCGTTGGGACTAGCGGAAACACAGATACGCAGTATTTT
CDR3aa: CASSQFVGTSGNTDTQYF

d_gene: .
abundance: .
j_gene: TRBJ2-7
v_gene: TRBV20-1
CDR3nt: TGCAGTGCTAGAGATCGAGGGAGTTCCTACGAGCAGTACTTC
CDR3aa: CSARDRGSSYEQYF

d_gene: .
abundance: few
j_gene: TRBJ2-5
v_gene: TRBV6-5
CDR3nt: TGTGCCAGCAGGTTTAGGGAGACCCAGTACTTC
CDR3aa: CASRFRETQYF

d_gene: TRBD2
abundance: .
j_gene: TRBJ2-1
v_gene: TRBV11-1
CDR3nt: TGTGCCAGCGCCCCTAGCGGGAGGTTCGGAAATGAGCAGTTCTTC
CDR3aa: CASAPSGRFGNEQFF

d_gene: TRBD2
abundance: .
j_gene: TRBJ2-7
v_gene: TRBV20-1
CDR3nt: TGCAGTGCTCCCCCCTTCGCTAGCGGTTACGAGCAGTACTTC
CDR3aa: CSAPPFASGYEQYF

d_gene: .
abundance: few
j_gene: TRBJ1-2
v_gene: TRBV28
CDR3nt: TGTGCCAGCAGTCCATCGTTGGGGGCGCCTCCCTATGGCTACACCTTC
CDR3aa: CASSPSLGAPPYGYTF

d_gene: TRBD2
abundance: .
j_gene: TRBJ2-5
v_gene: TRBV28
CDR3nt: TGTGCCAGCAGAACAACTAGCGGGGGCTCCCAAGAGACCCAGTACTTC
CDR3aa: CASRTTSGGSQETQYF

d_gene: .
abundance: .
j_gene: TRBJ1-2
v_gene: TRBV28
CDR3nt: TGTGCCAGCCAGACTGAGAGCGGAGGTAACTATGGCTACACCTTC
CDR3aa: CASQTESGGNYGYTF

d_gene: .
abundance: few
j_gene: TRBJ2-1
v_gene: TRBV10-3
CDR3nt: TGTGCCATCAGTGACGGGACTCCACCCGAGCAGTTCTTC
CDR3aa: CAISDGTPPEQFF

d_gene: .
abundance: many
j_gene: TRBJ2-7
v_gene: TRBV12-3/TRBV12-4
CDR3nt: TGTGCCAGCAGTTTAGGCCTAACCTACGAGCAGTACTTC
CDR3aa: CASSLGLTYEQYF

d_gene: .
abundance: few
j_gene: TRBJ1-3
v_gene: TRBV30
CDR3nt: TGTGCCTGGCGCGTTAGCTCTGGAAACACCATATATTTT
CDR3aa: CAWRVSSGNTIYF

d_gene: TRBD2
abundance: many
j_gene: TRBJ2-1
v_gene: TRBV20-1
CDR3nt: TGCAGTGCTAGAGATGCGGGACTAGGAGCGGATGAGCAGTTCTTC
CDR3aa: CSARDAGLGADEQFF

d_gene: TRBD1
abundance: few
j_gene: TRBJ2-2
v_gene: TRBV10-3
CDR3nt: TGTGCCACAGACACCGGGACAGCGAACACCGGGGAGCTGTTTTTT
CDR3aa: CATDTGTANTGELFF

d_gene: .
abundance: few
j_gene: TRBJ2-1
v_gene: TRBV7-2
CDR3nt: TGTGCCAGCAGCTTAGGGGGAATTTCCTACAATGAGCAGTTCTTC
CDR3aa: CASSLGGISYNEQFF

d_gene: .
abundance: .
j_gene: TRBJ2-6
v_gene: TRBV12-3/TRBV12-4
CDR3nt: TGTGCCACCGCGGGCGGCAACTCTGGGGCCAACGTCCTGACTTTC
CDR3aa: CATAGGNSGANVLTF

d_gene: .
abundance: once
j_gene: TRBJ2-4
v_gene: TRBV10-3
CDR3nt: TGTGCCATCAGTACGGATCGATTAGCCAAAAACATTCAGTACTTC
CDR3aa: CAISTDRLAKNIQYF

d_gene: .
abundance: .
j_gene: TRBJ2-5
v_gene: TRBV7-9
CDR3nt: TGTGCCAGCAGCCCTCGAGTTTCCGGGGGAGCTGGGGAGACCCAGTACTTC
CDR3aa: CASSPRVSGGAGETQYF

d_gene: .
abundance: few
j_gene: TRBJ2-5
v_gene: TRBV6-1
CDR3nt: TGTGCCAGCAGTCCCCTGGGGGCCGGGGACCTCCAAGAGACCCAGTACTTC
CDR3aa: CASSPLGAGDLQETQYF

d_gene: TRBD1
abundance: few
j_gene: TRBJ1-4
v_gene: TRBV30
CDR3nt: TGTGCCTGGAGTGGGAGACAGGGCGTTGAGGAAAAACTGTTTTTT
CDR3aa: CAWSGRQGVEEKLFF

d_gene: .
abundance: .
j_gene: TRBJ2-7
v_gene: TRBV20-1
CDR3nt: TGCAGTGCTAGGGTAGGAAAGGGACGGGTCTCTGAGCAGTACTTC
CDR3aa: CSARVGKGRVSEQYF

d_gene: .
abundance: many
j_gene: TRBJ1-5
v_gene: TRBV12-3/TRBV12-4
CDR3nt: TGTGCCAGCAGATTTCAGGATAGCAATCAGCCCCAGCATTTT
CDR3aa: CASRFQDSNQPQHF

d_gene: .
abundance: .
j_gene: TRBJ2-6
v_gene: TRBV7-3
CDR3nt: TGTGCCAGCAGCTTAAATAGGGCTGGGGCCAACGTCCTGACTTTC
CDR3aa: CASSLNRAGANVLTF

d_gene: TRBD1
abundance: few
j_gene: TRBJ1-2
v_gene: TRBV20-1
CDR3nt: TGCAGTGCTCCGGGACAGGGGGCGCAGGGCTACACCTTC
CDR3aa: CSAPGQGAQGYTF

d_gene: TRBD2
abundance: once
j_gene: TRBJ2-7
v_gene: TRBV20-1
CDR3nt: TGCAGTGCTAGTGGTGGACTAGACGAGCAGTACTTC
CDR3aa: CSASGGLDEQYF

d_gene: .
abundance: .
j_gene: TRBJ2-2
v_gene: TRBV5-1
CDR3nt: TGCGCCAGCAGCTTGGAGGTGGTTACCGGGGAGCTGTTTTTT
CDR3aa: CASSLEVVTGELFF

d_gene: .
abundance: .
j_gene: TRBJ2-7
v_gene: TRBV20-1
CDR3nt: TGCAGTGCAGCCCGGCAGGGGTCTTACTACGAGCAGTACTTC
CDR3aa: CSAARQGSYYEQYF

d_gene: .
abundance: .
j_gene: TRBJ1-5
v_gene: TRBV18
CDR3nt: TGTGCCAGCTCACCTGCGAATAATCAGCCCCAGCATTTT
CDR3aa: CASSPANNQPQHF

d_gene: TRBD2
abundance: few
j_gene: TRBJ2-1
v_gene: TRBV7-2
CDR3nt: TGTGCCAGCAGCTCGACCGGGACTAGTAGAGTCAATGAGCAGTTCTTC
CDR3aa: CASSSTGTSRVNEQFF

d_gene: .
abundance: few
j_gene: TRBJ2-1
v_gene: TRBV7-8
CDR3nt: TGTGCCAGCAGCTTAGCGGGAGGCCCCCAATTCAATGAGCAGTTCTTC
CDR3aa: CASSLAGGPQFNEQFF

d_gene: .
abundance: .
j_gene: TRBJ2-7
v_gene: TRBV7-9
CDR3nt: TGTGCCAGCAGCATCGCCGACCGGCTCCGCGAGCAGTACTTC
CDR3aa: CASSIADRLREQYF

d_gene: .
abundance: few
j_gene: TRBJ2-5
v_gene: TRBV7-7
CDR3nt: TGTGCTATCACCCCGGGATGGGGGGAGACCCAGTACTTC
CDR3aa: CAITPGWGETQYF

d_gene: TRBD2
abundance: many
j_gene: TRBJ2-2
v_gene: TRBV4-1
CDR3nt: TGCGCCAGTTATAGCGGGGGGAACACCGGGGAGCTGTTTTTT
CDR3aa: CASYSGGNTGELFF

d_gene: .
abundance: many
j_gene: TRBJ1-1
v_gene: TRBV15
CDR3nt: TGTGCCACCAGCAGAGAAGAACCTGGTGCAGGGCTGAACACTGAAGCTTTCTTT
CDR3aa: CATSREEPGAGLNTEAFF

d_gene: .
abundance: many
j_gene: TRBJ2-5
v_gene: TRBV5-1
CDR3nt: TGCGCCAGCACCCCGGGGCTTCACCAAGAGACCCAGTACTTC
CDR3aa: CASTPGLHQETQYF

d_gene: .
abundance: .
j_gene: TRBJ1-1
v_gene: TRBV15
CDR3nt: TGTGCCACCAGCAGAGATGGCTTTGAAGCTTTCTTT
CDR3aa: CATSRDGFEAFF

d_gene: .
abundance: .
j_gene: TRBJ2-7
v_gene: TRBV29-1
CDR3nt: TGCAGCGTTGTGTGGTACTACGAGCACTACTTC
CDR3aa: CSVVWYYEHYF

d_gene: .
abundance: .
j_gene: TRBJ1-1
v_gene: TRBV4-3
CDR3nt: TGCGCCAGCAGCCAAGAATGGGGTTTGTTCAGGAACACTGAAGCTTTCTTT
CDR3aa: CASSQEWGLFRNTEAFF

d_gene: .
abundance: .
j_gene: TRBJ2-1
v_gene: TRBV7-9
CDR3nt: TGTGCCAGCAGCTTAGCGGCGACACTGAACCCCTACAATGAGCAGTTCTTC
CDR3aa: CASSLAATLNPYNEQFF

d_gene: TRBD2
abundance: many
j_gene: TRBJ2-7
v_gene: TRBV20-1
CDR3nt: TGCAGTGCTAGAGATAGCACTAGCGGGGTCCCCTACGAGCAGTACTTC
CDR3aa: CSARDSTSGVPYEQYF

d_gene: .
abundance: many
j_gene: TRBJ2-7
v_gene: TRBV6-1
CDR3nt: TGTGCCAGCAGTATCCGACAGCGTTCCTACGAGCAGTACTTC
CDR3aa: CASSIRQRSYEQYF

d_gene: TRBD2
abundance: .
j_gene: TRBJ2-1
v_gene: TRBV4-3
CDR3nt: TGCGCCAGCAGCCAAGCTAGCGGGGGGTCGGGCTCCTACAATGAGCAGTTCTTC
CDR3aa: CASSQASGGSGSYNEQFF

d_gene: .
abundance: .
j_gene: TRBJ2-2
v_gene: TRBV9
CDR3nt: TGTGCCAGCAGCCCCGTAGGGGGGAGGGACACCGGGGAGCTGTTTTTT
CDR3aa: CASSPVGGRDTGELFF

d_gene: TRBD2
abundance: few
j_gene: TRBJ2-1
v_gene: TRBV29-1
CDR3nt: TGCAGCGTTGAAGATCCCCAGCGGGGTTACAATGAGCAGTTCTTC
CDR3aa: CSVEDPQRGYNEQFF

d_gene: .
abundance: many
j_gene: TRBJ2-1
v_gene: TRBV7-3
CDR3nt: TGTGCCAGCAGCCCCGGACCTAACAATGAGCAGTTCTTC
CDR3aa: CASSPGPNNEQFF

d_gene: TRBD2
abundance: once
j_gene: TRBJ2-1
v_gene: TRBV7-6
CDR3nt: TGTGCCAGCAGCTCCTACTTGGCGGGGGGGGGTTACAATGAGCAGTTCTTC
CDR3aa: CASSSYLAGGGYNEQFF

d_gene: .
abundance: few
j_gene: TRBJ1-3
v_gene: TRBV15
CDR3nt: TGTGCCACCAGCAGAGACAGGGTGAAAGGAAACACCATATATTTT
CDR3aa: CATSRDRVKGNTIYF